Below are 22 T cell receptor beta chains sequenced from a single sample in a study of T cell changes during pregnancy in multiple sclerosis. The assay was immunoSEQ multiplex PCR, and TCRdb's table has in-frame clones only and misses some. Of around 69,000 clones in the sample, roughly 91% were seen once. The sample was peripheral blood, taken in the second trimester of pregnancy. The receptors were gathered from a female donor in good health, enrolled as a control in a pregnancy study.

V and J are TRBV28 and TRBJ2-3, with 8 bases lining up with TRBD2. The V gene end was trimmed by 3 bases and the J gene end by 6 bases; junction bases not matched to a gene: 23. Germline lookup yields CDR1 MDHEN and CDR2 SYDVKM. This CDR3 has 20 residues. The CDR3 region is CASSFPIGDSGEDLLDTQYF. The CDR3 bases are TGTGCCAGCAGTTTCCCGATCGGGGATAGCGGGGAAGATCTTTTGGATACGCAGTATTTT.

The chain carries TRBV28 and TRBJ2-7; 7 bases match TRBD2. The CDR3 spans 15 residues. From germline, CDR1 is MDHEN and CDR2 SYDVKM. V was clipped by 4 bases and J by 2 bases; unmatched bases: 8. This chain's CDR3 is CASSSPGGLAYEQYF. As DNA, the CDR3 is TGTGCCAGCAGTTCTCCGGGAGGTTTGGCCTACGAGCAGTACTTC.

At least ten counts were recorded for this clone. This chain connects TRBV7-9 to TRBJ1-1; D unresolved. V was pared by 5 bases and J by 5 bases, with 15 bases between. CDR3 length equals 14 residues. CDR1 is SEHNR and CDR2 is FQNEAQ in the germline V gene (reference sequence). In DNA, the CDR3 is TGTGCCAGCAGCGCGGGTGGGGATGTTACTGAAGCTTTCTTT. It yields the protein CASSAGGDVTEAFF.

There are a few counts of this clone. The chain is built from TRBV29-1 and TRBJ1-5; tentative D call: TRBD1 (5 bases). This CDR3 comprises 14 residues. The germline V gene encodes CDR1 SQVTM and CDR2 ANQGSEA. V dropped 4 bases and J dropped 2 bases, with 12 bases sitting between them. Written as DNA, the CDR3 is TGCAGCGTTGGGGGAGGAGGGGGCAATCAGCCCCAGCATTTT. Translation: CSVGGGGGNQPQHF. Supplemented by reference TRBV29-1 and TRBJ1-5, the full variable domain reads SAVISQKPSRDICQRGTSLTIQCQVDSQVTMMFWYRQQPGQSLTLIATANQGSEATYESGFVIDKFPISRPNLTFSTLTVSNMSPEDSSIYLCSVGGGGGNQPQHFGDGTRLSIL.

This sequence joins TRBV4-2 and TRBJ1-5, with D possibly TRBD1 on 6 matching bases. Trimming stripped 3 bases from V and 4 bases from J, with 19 bases between. The CDR3 is made up of 17 amino acids. From germline, CDR1 is LGHNA and CDR2 YNFKEQ. The CDR3 loop reads CASSHWLQGMTNQPQHF. DNA of the CDR3: TGTGCCAGCAGCCATTGGCTCCAGGGGATGACGAATCAGCCCCAGCATTTT.

The rearrangement links TRBV10-3 to TRBJ2-3; 8 bases fit TRBD2. The V gene end was trimmed by 4 bases and the J gene end by 4 bases; junction bases not matched to a gene: 1. The V gene's germline CDR1 is ENHRY and CDR2 SYGVKD. The CDR3 is made up of 13 amino acids. The CDR3: CAISAGGADTQYF. CDR3 DNA sequence: TGTGCCATCAGTGCGGGGGGGGCAGATACGCAGTATTTT.

The chain joins TRBV27 to TRBJ2-1; weak D call: TRBD2 (5 bases). CDR1 and CDR2 from the germline V gene are MNHEY and SMNVEV (reference sequence). The CDR3 consists of 13 residues. CDR3 in DNA: TGTGGGTCGGGGATGATGTCTAATGATGAGCAGTTCTTC. It encodes CGSGMMSNDEQFF.

V is TRBV29-1 and J is TRBJ1-3; D may be TRBD1 (6 bases). Germline-derived CDR1 and CDR2 are SQVTM and ANQGSEA. The CDR3 is 14 amino acids. The V end lost 1 base, the J end lost 2 bases, and 9 bases lay between the germline ends. The CDR3: CSVEAGATGNTIYF. CDR3 nucleotides: TGCAGCGTTGAAGCAGGGGCCACTGGAAACACCATATATTTT.

The chain recombines TRBV7-8 with TRBJ2-5; 9 bases match TRBD1. V was pared by 4 bases and J by 4 bases, with 7 bases of the junction left unmatched. From germline, CDR1 is SGHVS and CDR2 FQNEAQ. The CDR3 consists of 15 residues. This chain's CDR3 is CASSSGTGWRETQYF. The CDR3 DNA sequence: TGTGCCAGCAGCTCCGGGACAGGGTGGCGAGAGACCCAGTACTTC.

The chain employs TRBV19 and TRBJ2-1, with 8 bases aligning to TRBD1. The V gene's germline CDR1 is LNHDA and CDR2 SQIVND (reference sequence). The CDR3 sequence is 17 residues long. After removal of 2 bases from V and 1 base from J, the junction contained 7 bases not matched to a gene. The CDR3 sequence is CASSISWTGTSYNEQFF. For the CDR3, the DNA is TGTGCCAGTAGTATAAGTTGGACAGGGACTTCCTACAATGAGCAGTTCTTC.

The chain uses TRBV5-1 and TRBJ1-2; D remains ambiguous. V was shortened by 3 bases and J by 10 bases, with 16 bases between the two germline ends. This CDR3 spans 13 amino acids. Germline CDR1 SGHRS, CDR2 YFSETQ. The CDR3 DNA sequence: TGCGCCAGCAGCTCGCCTAGACGGGAATCCTACACCTTC. It specifies CASSSPRRESYTF.

This clone came up a few times. This sequence joins TRBV11-2 and TRBJ1-1; D might be TRBD1 (6 bases). This CDR3 has 11 residues. CDR1 and CDR2 from the germline V gene are SGHAT and FQNNGV. With 5 bases removed from V and 13 bases from J, the gap between germline ends came to 14 bases. The CDR3 DNA is TGTGCCAGCAGCCAGGGGTCGCGTCTTTTCTTT. Amino acid sequence: CASSQGSRLFF.

The rearrangement links TRBV20-1 to TRBJ2-5, with D unresolved. The V gene lost 3 bases and the J gene lost 5 bases, with 7 bases spanning the gap. This CDR3 region has 11 residues. CDR1 is DFQATT and CDR2 is SNEGSKA in the germline V gene (reference sequence). CDR3 coding DNA: TGCAGTGCTAGCGGTGCGGAGACCCAGTACTTC. Protein sequence: CSASGAETQYF.

This chain joins TRBV4-1 and TRBJ2-5; the D gene is possibly TRBD2 (5 bases). Trimming left V 0 bases short and J 2 bases short, with 10 bases between. This CDR3 has 15 residues. CDR1 is MGHRA, CDR2 YSYEKL, per germline. The CDR3 loop reads CASSQDGLAQETQYF. The DNA of the CDR3 is TGCGCCAGCAGCCAAGATGGCCTAGCTCAAGAGACCCAGTACTTC.

V gene TRBV11-2 combines with J gene TRBJ2-7; 9 bases are shared with TRBD1. Germline values: CDR1 SGHAT, CDR2 FQNNGV. This CDR3 contains 15 residues. J gave up 3 bases and V 2 bases, and 5 bases lay outside the gene matches. CDR3 amino acids: CASSLSRQGVYEQYF. For the CDR3, the DNA is TGTGCCAGCAGCTTATCTAGACAGGGGGTCTACGAGCAGTACTTC. Full variable domain (outside the CDR3, taken from reference TRBV11-2 and TRBJ2-7): EAGVAQSPRYKIIEKRQSVAFWCNPISGHATLYWYQQILGQGPKLLIQFQNNGVVDDSQLPKDRFSAERLKGVDSTLKIQPAKLEDSAVYLCASSLSRQGVYEQYFGPGTRLTVT.

The CDR3 reads CASSLTGTGTSGELFF. CDR3 DNA: TGTGCCAGCAGCTTGACAGGGACAGGTACCTCCGGGGAGCTGTTTTTT. V usage is TRBV5-6 and J usage is TRBJ2-2; 8 bases agree with TRBD1. CDR1 is SGHDT, CDR2 YYEEEE, per germline. V lost 1 base, J lost 6 bases, and 8 bases stayed unmatched. CDR3 size: 16 residues.

The chain couples TRBV6-6 to TRBJ2-7; the D is unclear. The germline V and J ends were trimmed by 2 bases and 7 bases, with 12 bases remaining between them. The CDR3 covers 13 residues. Germline V CDR1 and CDR2: MNHNY, SVGAGI (reference sequence). The CDR3 sequence: CASSYPDAGEQYF. For the CDR3, the DNA is TGTGCCAGCAGTTACCCAGACGCAGGTGAGCAGTACTTC.

The V gene is TRBV11-3, the J gene TRBJ2-1; 7 bases agree with TRBD2. The CDR3 runs 13 residues. V gave up 2 bases and J gave up 9 bases; unmatched junction bases: 4. Germline V gene lookup returns CDR1 SGHNT and CDR2 YENEEA. CDR3 amino acids: CASSLRRGSEQFF. The CDR3 DNA follows: TGTGCCAGCAGCTTAAGGCGGGGGTCTGAGCAGTTCTTC.

The rearrangement uses TRBV30 and TRBJ1-6, with 7 positions matching TRBD1. Trimming at V came to 4 bases and at J to 10 bases, leaving 16 bases not matched to a gene. This CDR3 region has 16 residues. CDR1 and CDR2 from the germline V gene are GTSNPN and SVGIG (reference sequence). The CDR3 DNA follows: TGTGCCTGGAACAGGGGTTTGGGGACGAGGAGCTCACCCCTCCACTTT. It yields the protein CAWNRGLGTRSSPLHF.

This sequence joins TRBV11-2 and TRBJ2-5; maybe TRBD1 (5 bases). Trimming removed 5 bases from V and 2 bases from J, with 18 bases in between. CDR3 size: 16 residues. Looked up from germline, CDR1 is SGHAT and CDR2 is FQNNGV. CDR3 sequence (DNA): TGTGCCAGCAGCCTAGGCTTAGGGGTGCTTCAAGAGACCCAGTACTTC. Translation gives CASSLGLGVLQETQYF.

V usage is TRBV7-2 and J usage is TRBJ2-5; 9 bases line up with TRBD1. Germline lookup yields CDR1 SGHTA and CDR2 FQGNSA. J gave up 4 bases and V 5 bases, and 8 bases lay outside the gene matches. The CDR3 has 15 residues. Written as DNA, the CDR3 is TGTGCCAGCAGCATCAGACAGGGGGGACCAGAGACCCAGTACTTC. Translating gives CASSIRQGGPETQYF.

This sequence joins TRBV5-4 and TRBJ1-1; D not certain. The CDR3 extends over 14 amino acids. CDR1 is SGHNT, CDR2 YYREEE, per germline (reference sequence). The ends were cut back, 0 bases at V and 1 base at J, with 7 bases in the middle. The CDR3 nucleotides are TGTGCCAGCAGCTTGGGGGGAGCGAACACTGAAGCTTTCTTT. Translated, it gives CASSLGGANTEAFF.